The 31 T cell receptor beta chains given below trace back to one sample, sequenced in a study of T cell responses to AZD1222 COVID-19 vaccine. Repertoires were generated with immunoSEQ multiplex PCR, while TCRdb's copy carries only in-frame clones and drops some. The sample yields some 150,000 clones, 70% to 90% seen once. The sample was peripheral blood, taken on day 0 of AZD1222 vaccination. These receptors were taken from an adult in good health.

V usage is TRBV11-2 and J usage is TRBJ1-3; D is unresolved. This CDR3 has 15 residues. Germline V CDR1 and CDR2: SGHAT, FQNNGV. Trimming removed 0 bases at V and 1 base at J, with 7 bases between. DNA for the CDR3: TGTGCCAGCAGCTTAGATCGGGTATCTGGAAACACCATATATTTT. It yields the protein CASSLDRVSGNTIYF.

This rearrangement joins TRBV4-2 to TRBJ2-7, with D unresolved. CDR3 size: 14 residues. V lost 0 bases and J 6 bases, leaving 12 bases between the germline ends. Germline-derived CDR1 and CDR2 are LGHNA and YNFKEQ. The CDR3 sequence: CASSQDPPPGEQYF. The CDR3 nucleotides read TGTGCCAGCAGCCAAGATCCCCCCCCTGGCGAGCAGTACTTC.

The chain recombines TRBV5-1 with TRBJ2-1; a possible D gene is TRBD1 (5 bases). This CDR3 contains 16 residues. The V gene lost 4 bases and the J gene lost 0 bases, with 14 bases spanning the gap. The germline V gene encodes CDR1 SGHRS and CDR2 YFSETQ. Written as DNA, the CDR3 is TGCGCCAGCAGCGGAACCAGGGTTAGCTCCTACAATGAGCAGTTCTTC. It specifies CASSGTRVSSYNEQFF. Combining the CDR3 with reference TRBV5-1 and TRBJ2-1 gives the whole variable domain KAGVTQTPRYLIKTRGQQVTLSCSPISGHRSVSWYQQTPGQGLQFLFEYFSETQRNKGNFPGRFSGRQFSNSRSEMNVSTLELGDSALYLCASSGTRVSSYNEQFFGPGTRLTVL.

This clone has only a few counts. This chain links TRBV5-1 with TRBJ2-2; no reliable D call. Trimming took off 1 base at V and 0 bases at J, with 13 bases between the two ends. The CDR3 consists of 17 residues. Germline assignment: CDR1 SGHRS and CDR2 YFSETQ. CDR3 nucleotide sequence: TGCGCCAGCAGCTTGTTCTCGGCGAGCCCGAACACCGGGGAGCTGTTTTTT. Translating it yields CASSLFSASPNTGELFF. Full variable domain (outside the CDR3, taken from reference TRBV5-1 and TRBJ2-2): KAGVTQTPRYLIKTRGQQVTLSCSPISGHRSVSWYQQTPGQGLQFLFEYFSETQRNKGNFPGRFSGRQFSNSRSEMNVSTLELGDSALYLCASSLFSASPNTGELFFGEGSRLTVL.

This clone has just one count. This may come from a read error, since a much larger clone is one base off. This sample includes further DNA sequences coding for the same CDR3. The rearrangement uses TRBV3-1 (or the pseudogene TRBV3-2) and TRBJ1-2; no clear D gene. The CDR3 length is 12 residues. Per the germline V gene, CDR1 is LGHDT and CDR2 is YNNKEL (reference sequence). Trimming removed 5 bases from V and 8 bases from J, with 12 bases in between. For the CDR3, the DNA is TGTGCCAGCAGCATGCGAGCGAGGGGCTACACCTTC. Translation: CASSMRARGYTF.

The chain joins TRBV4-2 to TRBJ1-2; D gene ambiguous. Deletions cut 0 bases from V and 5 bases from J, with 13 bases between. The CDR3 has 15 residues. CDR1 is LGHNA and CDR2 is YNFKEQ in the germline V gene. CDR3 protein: CASSQDLKVGYGYTF. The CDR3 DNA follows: TGTGCCAGCAGCCAAGATCTAAAGGTTGGGTATGGCTACACCTTC.

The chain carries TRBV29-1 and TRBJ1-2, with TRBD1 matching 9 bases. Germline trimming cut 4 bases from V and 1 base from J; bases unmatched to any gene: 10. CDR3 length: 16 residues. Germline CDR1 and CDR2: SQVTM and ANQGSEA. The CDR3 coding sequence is TGCAGCGTTGGAGGGACAGGGCGAAAGTTTAACTATGGCTACACCTTC. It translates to CSVGGTGRKFNYGYTF. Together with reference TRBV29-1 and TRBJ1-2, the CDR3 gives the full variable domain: SAVISQKPSRDICQRGTSLTIQCQVDSQVTMMFWYRQQPGQSLTLIATANQGSEATYESGFVIDKFPISRPNLTFSTLTVSNMSPEDSSIYLCSVGGTGRKFNYGYTFGSGTRLTVV.

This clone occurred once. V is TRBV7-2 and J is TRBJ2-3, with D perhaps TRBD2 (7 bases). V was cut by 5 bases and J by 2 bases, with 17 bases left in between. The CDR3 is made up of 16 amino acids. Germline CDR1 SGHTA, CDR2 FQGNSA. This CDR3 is CASSQGVGGPTDTQYF. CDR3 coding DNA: TGTGCCAGCAGCCAGGGTGTGGGGGGGCCCACAGATACGCAGTATTTT.

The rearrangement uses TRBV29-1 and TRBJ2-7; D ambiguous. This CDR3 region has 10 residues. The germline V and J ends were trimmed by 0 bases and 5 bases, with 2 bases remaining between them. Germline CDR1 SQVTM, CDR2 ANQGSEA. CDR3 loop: CSVEEHEQYF. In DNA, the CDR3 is TGCAGCGTTGAAGAGCACGAGCAGTACTTC.

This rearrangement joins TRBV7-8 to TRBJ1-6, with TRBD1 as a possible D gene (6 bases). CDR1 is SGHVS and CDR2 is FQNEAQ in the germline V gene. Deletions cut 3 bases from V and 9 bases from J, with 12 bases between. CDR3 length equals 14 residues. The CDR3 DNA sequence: TGTGCCAGCAGCTTGACAGGTTCACCTTCACCCCTCCACTTT. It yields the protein CASSLTGSPSPLHF.

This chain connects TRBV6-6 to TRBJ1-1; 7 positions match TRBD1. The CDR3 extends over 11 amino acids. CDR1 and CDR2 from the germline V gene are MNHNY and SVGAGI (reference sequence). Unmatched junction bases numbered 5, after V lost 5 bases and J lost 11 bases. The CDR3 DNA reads TGTGCCAGCAGTCAGGGGGTTCGGGCTTTCTTT. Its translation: CASSQGVRAFF.

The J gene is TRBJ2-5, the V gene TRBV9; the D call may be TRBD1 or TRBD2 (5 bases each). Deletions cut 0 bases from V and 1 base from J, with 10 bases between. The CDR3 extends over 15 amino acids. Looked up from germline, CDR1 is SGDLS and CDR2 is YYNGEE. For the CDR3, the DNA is TGTGCCAGCAGCGTAGATGAAGGGACCCAAGAGACCCAGTACTTC. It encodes CASSVDEGTQETQYF.

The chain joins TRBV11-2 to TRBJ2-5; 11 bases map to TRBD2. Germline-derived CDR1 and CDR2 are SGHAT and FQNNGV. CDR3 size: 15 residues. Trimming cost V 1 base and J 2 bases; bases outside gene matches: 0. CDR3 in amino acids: CASSLGLAGQETQYF. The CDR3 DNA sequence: TGTGCCAGCAGCTTAGGACTAGCGGGACAAGAGACCCAGTACTTC.

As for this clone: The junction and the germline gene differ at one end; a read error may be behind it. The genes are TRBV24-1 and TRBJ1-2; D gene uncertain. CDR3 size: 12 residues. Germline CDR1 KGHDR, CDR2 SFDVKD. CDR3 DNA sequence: TGTGCCACCAGTGATTTGGGGCCCGGCTTCACCTTC. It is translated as CATSDLGPGFTF.

The CDR3 protein is CASTELLTRPDTQYF. The DNA of the CDR3 is TGCGCCAGCACGGAACTACTGACCCGACCAGATACGCAGTATTTT. This chain connects TRBV5-1 to TRBJ2-3; D call uncertain. Germline CDR1 and CDR2: SGHRS and YFSETQ. The CDR3 totals 15 residues. The V and J ends lost 6 bases and 4 bases respectively, with 18 bases between them.

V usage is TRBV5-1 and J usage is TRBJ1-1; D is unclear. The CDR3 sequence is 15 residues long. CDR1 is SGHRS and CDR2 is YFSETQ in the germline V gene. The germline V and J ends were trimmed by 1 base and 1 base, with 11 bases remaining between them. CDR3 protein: CASSLMQTSNTEAFF. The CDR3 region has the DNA TGCGCCAGCAGCTTGATGCAAACCTCGAACACTGAAGCTTTCTTT.

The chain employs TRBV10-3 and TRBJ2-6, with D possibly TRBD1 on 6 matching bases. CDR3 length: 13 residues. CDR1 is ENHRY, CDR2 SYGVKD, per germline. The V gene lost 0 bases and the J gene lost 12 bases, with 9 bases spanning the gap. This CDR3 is CAISESTGVVLTF. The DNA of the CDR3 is TGTGCCATCAGTGAGTCGACAGGTGTCGTCCTGACTTTC.

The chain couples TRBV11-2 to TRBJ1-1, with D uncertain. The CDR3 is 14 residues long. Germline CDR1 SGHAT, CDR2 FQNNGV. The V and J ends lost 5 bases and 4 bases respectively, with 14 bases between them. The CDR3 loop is CASSQHPPGTEAFF. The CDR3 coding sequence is TGTGCCAGCAGCCAGCATCCACCAGGCACTGAAGCTTTCTTT. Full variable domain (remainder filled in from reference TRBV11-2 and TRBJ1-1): EAGVAQSPRYKIIEKRQSVAFWCNPISGHATLYWYQQILGQGPKLLIQFQNNGVVDDSQLPKDRFSAERLKGVDSTLKIQPAKLEDSAVYLCASSQHPPGTEAFFGQGTRLTVV.

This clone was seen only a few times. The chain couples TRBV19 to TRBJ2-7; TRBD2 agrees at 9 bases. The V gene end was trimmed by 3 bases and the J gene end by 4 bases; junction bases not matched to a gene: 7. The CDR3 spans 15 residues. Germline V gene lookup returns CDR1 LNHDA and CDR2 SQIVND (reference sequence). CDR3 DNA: TGTGCCAGTAGTATGACTAGCGGCGTTTGGTACGAGCAGTACTTC. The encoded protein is CASSMTSGVWYEQYF.

The CDR3 DNA is TGTGCCAGCAGCGATTCCTACTCACCCCTCCACTTT. Encoded protein: CASSDSYSPLHF. The chain employs TRBV7-6 and TRBJ1-6; D not certain. This CDR3 contains 12 residues. Per the germline V gene, CDR1 is SGHVS and CDR2 is FNYEAQ. V lost 5 bases, J lost 10 bases, and 9 bases lay in between.

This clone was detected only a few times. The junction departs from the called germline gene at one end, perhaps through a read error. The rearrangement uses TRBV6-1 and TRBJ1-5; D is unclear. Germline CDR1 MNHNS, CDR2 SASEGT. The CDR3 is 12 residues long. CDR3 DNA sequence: TGTGCCAGCCGTGAGGGCAATCAGCCCCAGCATTTT. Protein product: CASREGNQPQHF.

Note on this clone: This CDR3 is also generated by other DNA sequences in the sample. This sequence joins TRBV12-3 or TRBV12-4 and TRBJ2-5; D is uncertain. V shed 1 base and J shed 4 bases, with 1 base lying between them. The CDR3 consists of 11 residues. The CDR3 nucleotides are TGTGCCAGCAGTTTAGGAGAGACCCAGTACTTC. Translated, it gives CASSLGETQYF.

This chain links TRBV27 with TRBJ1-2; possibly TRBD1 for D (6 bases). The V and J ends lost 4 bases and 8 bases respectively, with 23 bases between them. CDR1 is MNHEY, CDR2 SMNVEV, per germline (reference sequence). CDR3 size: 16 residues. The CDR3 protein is CASSSVVSWGQHGYTF. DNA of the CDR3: TGTGCCAGCAGTTCGGTAGTAAGCTGGGGGCAACACGGCTACACCTTC.

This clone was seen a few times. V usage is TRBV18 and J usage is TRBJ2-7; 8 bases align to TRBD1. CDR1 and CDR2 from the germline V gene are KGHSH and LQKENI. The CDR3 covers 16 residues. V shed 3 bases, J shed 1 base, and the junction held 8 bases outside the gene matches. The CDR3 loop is CASSPTTRDRSYEQYF. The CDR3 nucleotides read TGTGCCAGCTCACCGACTACCCGGGACAGGTCCTACGAGCAGTACTTC.

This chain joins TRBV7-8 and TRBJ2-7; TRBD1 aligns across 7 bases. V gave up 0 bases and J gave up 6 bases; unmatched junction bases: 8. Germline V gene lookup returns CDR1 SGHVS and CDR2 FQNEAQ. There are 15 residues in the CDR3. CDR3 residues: CASSLAIDREGEQYF. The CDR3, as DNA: TGTGCCAGCAGCTTAGCGATAGACAGGGAAGGCGAGCAGTACTTC.

For the CDR3, the DNA is TGTGCCAGCAGCAGGACAGCCTCCTGGGCTTTCTTT. This translates into CASSRTASWAFF. This chain links TRBV12-3 or TRBV12-4 with TRBJ1-1, with D perhaps TRBD1 (6 bases). The germline V and J ends were trimmed by 6 bases and 11 bases, with 16 bases remaining between them. The CDR3 consists of 12 residues.

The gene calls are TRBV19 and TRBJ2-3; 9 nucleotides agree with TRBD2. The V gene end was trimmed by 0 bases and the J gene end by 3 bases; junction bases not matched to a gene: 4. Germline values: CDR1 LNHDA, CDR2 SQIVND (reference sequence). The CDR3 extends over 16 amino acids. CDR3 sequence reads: CASSIDAGGLTDTQYF. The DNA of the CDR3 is TGTGCCAGTAGTATAGATGCGGGAGGGCTTACAGATACGCAGTATTTT.

As DNA, the CDR3 is TGTGCCAGCAGTTTGACTAGCGGGACTACAAATACGCAGTATTTT. Its protein product is CASSLTSGTTNTQYF. The rearrangement joins TRBV6-5 to TRBJ2-3; TRBD2 aligns across 11 bases. After removal of 4 bases from V and 7 bases from J, the junction contained 7 bases not matched to a gene. The CDR3 has 15 residues. Per the germline V gene, CDR1 is MNHEY and CDR2 is SVGAGI.

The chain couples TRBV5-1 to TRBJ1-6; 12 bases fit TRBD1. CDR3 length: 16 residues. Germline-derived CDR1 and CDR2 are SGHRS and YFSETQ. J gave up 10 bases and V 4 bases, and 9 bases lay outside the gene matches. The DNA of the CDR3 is TGCGCCAGCAGCCCGGGAGGGACAGGGGGCCGGTCACCCCTCCACTTT. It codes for CASSPGGTGGRSPLHF.

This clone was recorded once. The CDR3 region has the DNA TGTGCCATCAGTGAGGGACTAGCGGACACAGATACGCAGTATTTT. Residues: CAISEGLADTDTQYF. The chain links TRBV10-3 to TRBJ2-3, with 10 nucleotides matching TRBD2. The germline V gene has CDR1 ENHRY and CDR2 SYGVKD. Unmatched junction bases numbered 1, after V lost 2 bases and J lost 2 bases. The CDR3 consists of 15 residues.

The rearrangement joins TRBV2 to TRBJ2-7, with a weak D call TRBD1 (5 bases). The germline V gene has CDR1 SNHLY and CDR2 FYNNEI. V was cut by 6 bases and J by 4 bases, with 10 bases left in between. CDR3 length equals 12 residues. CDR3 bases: TGTGCCAGCAGAATCCAGGGTTACGAGCAGTACTTC. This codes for CASRIQGYEQYF.